The clone carrying this T cell receptor (beta chain) was counted at least ten times. Its antigen is currently unknown. These patients, aged 18 to 65, had recently diagnosed hyperthyroidism lasting under 2 months. This record belongs to a study of T cells in Graves' hyperthyroidism and ophthalmopathy. Whole-study context: Once the initial diagnosis was made, peripheral blood was obtained before any treatment.

Study-level results: Through a model of 13 V-J features, ophthalmopathy was separated from stable hyperthyroidism.

Amplified TCR beta CDR3 regions came from RNA transcripts. HTBI primers were used for first-round RT-PCR of the TCR CDR3. TCRdb analysed the multiplex PCR reads with MiXCR anew, one entry per CDR3 protein. The sample lists around 400,000 distinct CDR3 sequences, about 15% occurring once. The CDR3 is made up of 13 amino acids. The germline V and J ends were trimmed by 3 bases and 5 bases, with 11 bases remaining between them. Germline V gene data show CDR1 as LGHDT and CDR2 as YNNKEL (reference sequence). The receptor was derived from a woman aged 18-35 years with Graves' hyperthyroidism that later progressed to Graves' ophthalmopathy. The chain has TRBV3-1 and TRBJ2-7, with no clear D. Sequenced input: blood. CDR3 amino acids: CASSQGWLDEQYF. CDR3 nucleotides: TGTGCCAGCAGCCAGGGGTGGCTAGACGAGCAGTACTTC.